Included here is one T cell receptor beta chain sequence, with context. Its matching antigen is unknown. The data are from a study of blood T cells in healthy people across ages. Isolation per sample recovered at least 6.5 million PBMCs. A second PCR of about 6 to 11 cycles used a sample-barcoded 5' primer and a J-beta primer mix. Every sample gave at least 2.5 million paired-end reads containing CDR3. MiXCR was run by TCRdb on the 5' RACE reads, yielding one entry per CDR3 protein. The sample carries approximately 820,000 distinct CDR3 sequences, around 45% recorded once. The CDR3 consists of 12 residues. Germline V gene sequence: CDR1 MNHNY, CDR2 SVGAGI (reference sequence). The ends were cut back, 0 bases at V and 11 bases at J, with 10 bases in the middle. Study-level findings and limits: Higher naive T cell percentage went strongly together with higher TCR beta diversity. Versus aged donors, long-lived donors had higher diversity and more naive CD4+ cells.

The sequenced sample consisted of blood. This TCR came from a man between 60 and 70 years old in good health. V and J are TRBV6-6 and TRBJ2-5; D is uncertain. The CDR3 region has the DNA TGTGCCAGCAGTTACTCGATAGAACGGCAGTACTTC. It codes for CASSYSIERQYF.